This T cell receptor (beta chain) was captured by sequencing in a study of spatial heterogeneity in lung cancer. In its sample, this clonotype is medium-sized. TCRdb reprocessed the 5' RACE reads via MiXCR and lists one record per CDR3 protein. Seen here are 20,000 to 25,000 distinct CDR3 sequences, approximately 5.8% observed once, and the top ten hold over 30%. CDR1 MNHNY and CDR2 SVGAGI come from the germline V gene (reference sequence). Trimming removed 6 bases from V and 0 bases from J, with 13 bases in between. The CDR3 is 15 amino acids. Time point in this sample: sample taken at primary tumor resection.

The TCR originated in a male donor with early-stage non-small cell lung cancer. V gene TRBV6-6 combines with J gene TRBJ2-3; a weak D match, TRBD1 (6 bases). The source was PBMCs, collected at surgery. The CDR3, as DNA: TGTGCCAGCAGGACCAGGACAGCTAGCACAGATACGCAGTATTTT. Residues: CASRTRTASTDTQYF.